A few counts support the clone carrying this TCR beta chain. At the DNA level, this CDR3 is encoded by other sequences in the same sample as well. The sample originates from a study of blood T cell repertoires in COVID-19. In the source study's methods: Reference gene primers were amplified, and this amplification served to estimate nucleated cell counts. TCRdb's copy holds only in-frame clones and misses some; the assay was immunoSEQ multiplex PCR. V and J calls and clone size are given by that table; D and trimming were obtained from the DNA. The sample includes some 100,000 clones, approximately 84% seen only once; the top ten take about 7%. Germline V CDR1 and CDR2: SGHRS, YFSETQ. The CDR3 has 13 residues. V dropped 0 bases and J dropped 1 base, with 4 bases sitting between them.

The TCR was taken from a woman between 45 and 60 years old with acute or convalescent COVID-19. The sample was peripheral blood. The chain links TRBV5-1 to TRBJ1-2, with D unresolved. CDR3 loop: CASSLDSNYGYTF. The CDR3 DNA is TGCGCCAGCAGCTTGGACAGTAACTATGGCTACACCTTC.